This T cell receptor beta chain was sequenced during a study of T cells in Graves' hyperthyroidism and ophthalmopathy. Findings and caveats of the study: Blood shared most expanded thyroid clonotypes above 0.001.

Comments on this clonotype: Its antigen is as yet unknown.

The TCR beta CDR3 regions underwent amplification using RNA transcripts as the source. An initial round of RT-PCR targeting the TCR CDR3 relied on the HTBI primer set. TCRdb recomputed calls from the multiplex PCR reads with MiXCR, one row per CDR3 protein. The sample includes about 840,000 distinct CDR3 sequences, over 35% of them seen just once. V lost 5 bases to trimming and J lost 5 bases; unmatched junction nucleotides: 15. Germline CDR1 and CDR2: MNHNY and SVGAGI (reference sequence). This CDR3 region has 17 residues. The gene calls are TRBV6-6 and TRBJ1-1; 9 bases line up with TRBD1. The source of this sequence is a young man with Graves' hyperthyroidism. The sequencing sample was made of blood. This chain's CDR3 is CASSEASGTGSRTEAFF. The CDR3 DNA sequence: TGTGCCAGCAGTGAAGCCTCCGGGACAGGGAGTAGGACTGAAGCTTTCTTT.